The present entry profiles one T cell receptor (beta chain) with its context. For the second PCR, which ran for roughly 7 to 11 cycles, a sample-barcoded 5' primer and a J-beta primer mix were used. TCRdb reprocessed the 5' RACE reads with MiXCR, giving one entry per CDR3 protein. The profile shows 850,000 to 1,300,000 distinct CDR3 sequences, under 45% of them singletons. Looked up from germline, CDR1 is SGHRS and CDR2 is YFSETQ. The CDR3 loop spans 15 amino acids. Trimming removed 3 bases from V and 4 bases from J; junction bases left unmatched: 5. This record comes from a study of blood T cells in healthy people across ages.

Sequenced input: blood. The genes are TRBV5-1 and TRBJ2-1; TRBD2 matches 9 bases. This TCR derives from a woman aged 55-70 years in good health. The CDR3 region is CASSSKTSGYNEQFF. CDR3 DNA sequence: TGCGCCAGCAGCTCGAAGACTAGCGGATACAATGAGCAGTTCTTC. Full variable domain (missing parts from reference TRBV5-1 and TRBJ2-1): KAGVTQTPRYLIKTRGQQVTLSCSPISGHRSVSWYQQTPGQGLQFLFEYFSETQRNKGNFPGRFSGRQFSNSRSEMNVSTLELGDSALYLCASSSKTSGYNEQFFGPGTRLTVL.